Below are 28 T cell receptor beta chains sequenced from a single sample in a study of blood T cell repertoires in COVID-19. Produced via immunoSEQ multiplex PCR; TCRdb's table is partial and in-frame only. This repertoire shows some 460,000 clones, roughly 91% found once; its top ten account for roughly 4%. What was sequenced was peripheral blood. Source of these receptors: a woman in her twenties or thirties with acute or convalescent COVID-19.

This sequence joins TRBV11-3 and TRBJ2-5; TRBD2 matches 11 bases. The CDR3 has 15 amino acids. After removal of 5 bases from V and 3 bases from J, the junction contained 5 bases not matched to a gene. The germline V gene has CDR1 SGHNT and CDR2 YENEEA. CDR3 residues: CASSQGLAGEETQYF. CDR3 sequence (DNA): TGTGCCAGCAGCCAAGGACTAGCGGGTGAAGAGACCCAGTACTTC.

The CDR3 nucleotides are TGTGCCAGCAGCTCGGGGGGTCCCTACAATGAGCAGTTCTTC. Its translation: CASSSGGPYNEQFF. The V and J genes are TRBV11-3 and TRBJ2-1; 7 bases are a match to TRBD2. The CDR3 is 14 amino acids. V trimming: 4 bases; J trimming: 2 bases; junction bases outside the gene matches: 2. CDR1 is SGHNT, CDR2 YENEEA, per germline. Combining the CDR3 with reference TRBV11-3 and TRBJ2-1 gives the whole variable domain EAGVVQSPRYKIIEKKQPVAFWCNPISGHNTLYWYLQNLGQGPELLIRYENEEAVDDSQLPKDRFSAERLKGVDSTLKIQPAELGDSAVYLCASSSGGPYNEQFFGPGTRLTVL.

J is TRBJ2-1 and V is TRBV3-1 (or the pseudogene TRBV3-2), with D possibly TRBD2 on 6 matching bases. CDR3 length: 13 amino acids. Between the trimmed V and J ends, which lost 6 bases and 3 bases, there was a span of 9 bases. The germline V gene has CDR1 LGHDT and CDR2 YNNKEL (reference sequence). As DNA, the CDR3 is TGTGCCAGCAGACTAGCTGGCTACAATGAGCAGTTCTTC. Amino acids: CASRLAGYNEQFF.

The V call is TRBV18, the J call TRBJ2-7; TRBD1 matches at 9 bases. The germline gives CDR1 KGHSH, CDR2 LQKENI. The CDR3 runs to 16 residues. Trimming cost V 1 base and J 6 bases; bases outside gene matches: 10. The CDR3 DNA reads TGTGCCAGCTCACCACAAGGCCCGGGACAGGGATTCGAGCAGTACTTC. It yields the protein CASSPQGPGQGFEQYF.

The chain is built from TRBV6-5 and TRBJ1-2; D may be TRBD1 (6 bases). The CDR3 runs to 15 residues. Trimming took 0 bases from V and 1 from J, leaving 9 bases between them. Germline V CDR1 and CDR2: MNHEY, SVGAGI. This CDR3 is CASSYSFRGNYGYTF. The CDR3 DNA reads TGTGCCAGCAGTTACTCGTTCAGGGGTAACTATGGCTACACCTTC.

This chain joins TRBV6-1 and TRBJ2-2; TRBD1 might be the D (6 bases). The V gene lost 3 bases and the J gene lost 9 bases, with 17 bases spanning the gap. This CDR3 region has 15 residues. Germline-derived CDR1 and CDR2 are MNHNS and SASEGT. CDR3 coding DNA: TGTGCCAGCAGTGATGTCAGGGGATTTTACAGGGAGCTGTTTTTT. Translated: CASSDVRGFYRELFF.

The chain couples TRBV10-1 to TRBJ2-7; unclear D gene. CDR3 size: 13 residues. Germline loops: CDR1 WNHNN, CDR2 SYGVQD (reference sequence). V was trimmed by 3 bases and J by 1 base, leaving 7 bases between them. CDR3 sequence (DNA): TGCGCCAGCAGTGACCAGAATTCCTACGAGCAGTACTTC. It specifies CASSDQNSYEQYF.

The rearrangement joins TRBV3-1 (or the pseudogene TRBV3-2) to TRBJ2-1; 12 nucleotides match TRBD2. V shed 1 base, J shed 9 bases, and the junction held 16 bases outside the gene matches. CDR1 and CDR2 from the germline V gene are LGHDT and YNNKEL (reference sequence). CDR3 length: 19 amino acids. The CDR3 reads CASSQGVLYASGGAAEQFF. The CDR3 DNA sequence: TGTGCCAGCAGCCAAGGAGTCCTTTACGCTAGCGGGGGGGCAGCTGAGCAGTTCTTC.

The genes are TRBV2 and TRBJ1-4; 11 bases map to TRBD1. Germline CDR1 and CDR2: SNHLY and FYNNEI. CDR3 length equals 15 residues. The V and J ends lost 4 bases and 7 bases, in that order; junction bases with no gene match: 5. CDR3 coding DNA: TGTGCCAGCAGTGGGGGGACAGGGGGATTTGAAAAACTGTTTTTT. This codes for CASSGGTGGFEKLFF.

CDR3 sequence reads: CASGRTGDTEAFF. The CDR3 DNA is TGTGCCAGTGGGAGGACAGGGGACACTGAAGCTTTCTTT. The chain is built from TRBV18 and TRBJ1-1, with 9 nucleotides matching TRBD1. After removal of 9 bases from V and 3 bases from J, the junction contained 5 bases not matched to a gene. The CDR3 is 13 residues long. Germline loops: CDR1 KGHSH, CDR2 LQKENI.

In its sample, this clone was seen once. The CDR3 DNA sequence: TGTGCCAGTAGTATTGAGGGTTCTGGAACCACTGAAGCTTTCTTT. It encodes CASSIEGSGTTEAFF. This chain links TRBV19 with TRBJ1-1, with unresolved D. The CDR3 contains 15 residues. Germline values: CDR1 LNHDA, CDR2 SQIVND (reference sequence). Trimming cost V 3 bases and J 4 bases, with 15 bases left between them.

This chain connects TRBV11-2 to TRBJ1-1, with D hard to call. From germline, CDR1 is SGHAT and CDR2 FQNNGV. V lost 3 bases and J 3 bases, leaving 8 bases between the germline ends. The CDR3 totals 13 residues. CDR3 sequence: CASSLQTYTEAFF. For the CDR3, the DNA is TGTGCCAGCAGCTTGCAGACTTACACTGAAGCTTTCTTT. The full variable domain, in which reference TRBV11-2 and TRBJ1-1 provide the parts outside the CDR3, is EAGVAQSPRYKIIEKRQSVAFWCNPISGHATLYWYQQILGQGPKLLIQFQNNGVVDDSQLPKDRFSAERLKGVDSTLKIQPAKLEDSAVYLCASSLQTYTEAFFGQGTRLTVV.

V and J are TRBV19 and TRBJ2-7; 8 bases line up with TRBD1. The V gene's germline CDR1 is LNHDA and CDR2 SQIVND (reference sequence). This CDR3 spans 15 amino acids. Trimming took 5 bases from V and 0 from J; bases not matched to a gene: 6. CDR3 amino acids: CASSPAGQVSYEQYF. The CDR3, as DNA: TGTGCCAGTAGTCCTGCGGGACAGGTCTCCTACGAGCAGTACTTC. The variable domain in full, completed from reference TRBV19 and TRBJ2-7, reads DGGITQSPKYLFRKEGQNVTLSCEQNLNHDAMYWYRQDPGQGLRLIYYSQIVNDFQKGDIAEGYSVSREKKESFPLTVTSAQKNPTAFYLCASSPAGQVSYEQYFGPGTRLTVT.

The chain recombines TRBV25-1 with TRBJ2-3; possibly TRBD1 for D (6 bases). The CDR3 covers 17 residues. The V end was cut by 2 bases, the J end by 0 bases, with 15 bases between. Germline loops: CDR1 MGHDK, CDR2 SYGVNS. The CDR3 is CASSESPRGASTDTQYF. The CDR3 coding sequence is TGTGCCAGCAGTGAAAGCCCCAGGGGTGCTAGCACAGATACGCAGTATTTT.

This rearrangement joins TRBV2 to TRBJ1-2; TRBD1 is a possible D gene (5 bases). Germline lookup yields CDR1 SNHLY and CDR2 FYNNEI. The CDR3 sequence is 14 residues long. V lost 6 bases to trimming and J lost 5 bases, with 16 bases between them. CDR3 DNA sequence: TGTGCCAGCAGAAGAACAGGATCCGAATATGGCTACACCTTC. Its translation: CASRRTGSEYGYTF. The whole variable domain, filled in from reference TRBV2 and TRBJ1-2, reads EPEVTQTPSHQVTQMGQEVILRCVPISNHLYFYWYRQILGQKVEFLVSFYNNEISEKSEIFDDQFSVERPDGSNFTLKIRSTKLEDSAMYFCASRRTGSEYGYTFGSGTRLTVV.

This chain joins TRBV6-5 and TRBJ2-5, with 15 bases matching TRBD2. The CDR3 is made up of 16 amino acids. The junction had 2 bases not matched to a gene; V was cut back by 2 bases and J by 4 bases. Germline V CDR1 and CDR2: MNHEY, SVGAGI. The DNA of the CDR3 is TGTGCCAGCAGTTACGGACTAGCGGGGGGGCGAGAGACCCAGTACTTC. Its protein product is CASSYGLAGGRETQYF.

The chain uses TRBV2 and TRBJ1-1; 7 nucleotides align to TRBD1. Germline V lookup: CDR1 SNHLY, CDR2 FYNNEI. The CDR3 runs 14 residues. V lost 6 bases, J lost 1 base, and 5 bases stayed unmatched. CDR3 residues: CASSRQGTNTEAFF. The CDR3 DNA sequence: TGTGCCAGCAGCCGACAGGGAACGAACACTGAAGCTTTCTTT.

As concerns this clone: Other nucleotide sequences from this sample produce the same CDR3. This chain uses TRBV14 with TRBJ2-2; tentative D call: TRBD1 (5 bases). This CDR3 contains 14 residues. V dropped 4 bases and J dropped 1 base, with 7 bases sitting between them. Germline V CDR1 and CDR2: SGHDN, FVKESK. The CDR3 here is CASSLTGNTGELFF. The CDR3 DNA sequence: TGTGCCAGCAGCCTCACAGGGAACACCGGGGAGCTGTTTTTT.

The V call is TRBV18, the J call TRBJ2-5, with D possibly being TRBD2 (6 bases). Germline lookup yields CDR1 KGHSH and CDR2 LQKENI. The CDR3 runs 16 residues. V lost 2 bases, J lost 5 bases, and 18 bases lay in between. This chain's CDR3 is CASSPISLEGRETQYF. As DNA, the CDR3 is TGTGCCAGCTCACCAATCTCACTGGAGGGTAGGGAGACCCAGTACTTC.

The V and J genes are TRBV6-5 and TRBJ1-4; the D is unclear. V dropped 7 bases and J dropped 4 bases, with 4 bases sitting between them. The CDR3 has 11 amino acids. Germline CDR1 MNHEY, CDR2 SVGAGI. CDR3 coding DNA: TGTGCCAGCATTCTTAATGAAAAACTGTTTTTT. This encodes CASILNEKLFF.

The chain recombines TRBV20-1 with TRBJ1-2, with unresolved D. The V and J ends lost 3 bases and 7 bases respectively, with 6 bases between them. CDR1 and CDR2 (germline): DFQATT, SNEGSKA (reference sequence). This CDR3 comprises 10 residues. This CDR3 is CSASSGGYTF. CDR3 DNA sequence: TGCAGTGCTAGCTCGGGTGGCTACACCTTC.

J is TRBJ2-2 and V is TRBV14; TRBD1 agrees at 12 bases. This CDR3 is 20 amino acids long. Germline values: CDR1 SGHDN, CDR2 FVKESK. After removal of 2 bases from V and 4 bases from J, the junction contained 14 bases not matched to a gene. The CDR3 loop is CASSQLSGQGALRSTGELFF. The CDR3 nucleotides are TGTGCCAGCAGCCAACTATCGGGACAGGGGGCATTACGTAGCACCGGGGAGCTGTTTTTT.

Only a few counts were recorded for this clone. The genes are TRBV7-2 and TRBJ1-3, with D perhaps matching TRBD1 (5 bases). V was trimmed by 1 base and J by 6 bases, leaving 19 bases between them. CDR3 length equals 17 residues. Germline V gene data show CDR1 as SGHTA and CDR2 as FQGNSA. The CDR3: CASSLVSGGSSVNTIYF. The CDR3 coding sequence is TGTGCCAGCAGCTTAGTTTCGGGGGGAAGTAGCGTAAACACCATATATTTT.

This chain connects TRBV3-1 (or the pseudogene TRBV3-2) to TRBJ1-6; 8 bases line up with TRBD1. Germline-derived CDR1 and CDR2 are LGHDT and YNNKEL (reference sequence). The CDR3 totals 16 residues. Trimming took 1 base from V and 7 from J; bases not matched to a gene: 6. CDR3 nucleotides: TGTGCCAGCAGCCAAGGACAGGGGAGGTTGAATTCACCCCTCCACTTT. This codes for CASSQGQGRLNSPLHF.

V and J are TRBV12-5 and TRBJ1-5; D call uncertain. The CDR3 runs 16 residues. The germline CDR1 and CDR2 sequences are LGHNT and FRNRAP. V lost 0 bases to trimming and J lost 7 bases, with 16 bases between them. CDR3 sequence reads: CASGLVLNLEGQPQHF. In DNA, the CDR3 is TGTGCTAGTGGTTTGGTCTTAAATTTGGAGGGACAGCCCCAGCATTTT. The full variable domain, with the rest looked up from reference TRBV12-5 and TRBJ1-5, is DARVTQTPRHKVTEMGQEVTMRCQPILGHNTVFWYRQTMMQGLELLAYFRNRAPLDDSGMPKDRFSAEMPDATLATLKIQPSEPRDSAVYFCASGLVLNLEGQPQHFGDGTRLSIL.

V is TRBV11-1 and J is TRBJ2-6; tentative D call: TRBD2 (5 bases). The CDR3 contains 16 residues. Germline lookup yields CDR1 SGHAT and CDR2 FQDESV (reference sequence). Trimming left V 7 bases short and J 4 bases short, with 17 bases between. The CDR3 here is CASTPPGDPGANVLTF. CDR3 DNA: TGTGCCAGCACCCCTCCCGGGGATCCCGGGGCCAACGTCCTGACTTTC.

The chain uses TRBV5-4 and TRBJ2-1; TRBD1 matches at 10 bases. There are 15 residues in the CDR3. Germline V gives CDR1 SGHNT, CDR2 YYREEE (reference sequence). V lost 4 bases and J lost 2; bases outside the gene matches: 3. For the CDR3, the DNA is TGTGCCAGCAGCAGGACAGGGGGTACCTACAATGAGCAGTTCTTC. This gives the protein CASSRTGGTYNEQFF.

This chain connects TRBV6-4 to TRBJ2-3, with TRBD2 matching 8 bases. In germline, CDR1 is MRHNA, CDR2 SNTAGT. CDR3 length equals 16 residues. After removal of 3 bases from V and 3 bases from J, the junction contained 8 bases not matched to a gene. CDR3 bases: TGTGCCAGCAGTGAGGGGGTCGGGGGGGCGACAGATACGCAGTATTTT. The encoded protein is CASSEGVGGATDTQYF.